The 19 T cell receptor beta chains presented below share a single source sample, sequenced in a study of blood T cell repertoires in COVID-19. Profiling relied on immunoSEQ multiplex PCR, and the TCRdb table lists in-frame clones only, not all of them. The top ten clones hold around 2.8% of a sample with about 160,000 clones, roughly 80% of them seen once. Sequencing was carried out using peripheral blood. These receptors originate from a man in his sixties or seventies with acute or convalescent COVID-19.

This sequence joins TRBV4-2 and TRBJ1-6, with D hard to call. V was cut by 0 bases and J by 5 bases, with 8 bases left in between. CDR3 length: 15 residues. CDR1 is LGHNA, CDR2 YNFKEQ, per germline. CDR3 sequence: CASSQDRIDNSPLHF. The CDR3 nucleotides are TGTGCCAGCAGCCAAGATCGTATAGATAATTCACCCCTCCACTTT.

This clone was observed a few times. The CDR3 region has the DNA TGTGCCAGCAGCTCTACAGGGGTGGGCGGGGAGCTGTTTTTT. Its translation is CASSSTGVGGELFF. The chain links TRBV28 to TRBJ2-2; TRBD1 agrees at 7 bases. Germline values: CDR1 MDHEN, CDR2 SYDVKM. After removal of 6 bases from V and 7 bases from J, the junction contained 8 bases not matched to a gene. This CDR3 contains 14 residues.

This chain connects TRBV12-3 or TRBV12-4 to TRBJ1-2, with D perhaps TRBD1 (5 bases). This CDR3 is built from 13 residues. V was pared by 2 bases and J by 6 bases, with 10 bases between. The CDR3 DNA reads TGTGCCAGCAGTTTAAATTGGGGGGATGGCTACACCTTC. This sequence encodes CASSLNWGDGYTF.

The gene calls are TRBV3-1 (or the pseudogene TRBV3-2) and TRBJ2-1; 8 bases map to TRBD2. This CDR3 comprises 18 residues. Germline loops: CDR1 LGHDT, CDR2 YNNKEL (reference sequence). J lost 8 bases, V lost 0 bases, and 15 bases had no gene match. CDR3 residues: CASSQDCLGTRFVHEQFF. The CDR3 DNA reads TGTGCCAGCAGCCAAGATTGTCTTGGGACTAGATTCGTACATGAGCAGTTCTTC.

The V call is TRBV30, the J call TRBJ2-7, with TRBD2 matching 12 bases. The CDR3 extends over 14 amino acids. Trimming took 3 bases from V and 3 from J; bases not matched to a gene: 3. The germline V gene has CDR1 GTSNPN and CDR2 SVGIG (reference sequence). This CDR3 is CAWRKTSGSYEQYF. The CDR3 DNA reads TGTGCCTGGAGGAAGACTAGCGGGAGCTACGAGCAGTACTTC.

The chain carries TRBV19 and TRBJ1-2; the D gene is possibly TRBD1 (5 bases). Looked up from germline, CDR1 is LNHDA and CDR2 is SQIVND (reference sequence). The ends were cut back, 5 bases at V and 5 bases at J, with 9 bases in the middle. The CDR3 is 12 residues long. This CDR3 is CASSADRYGYTF. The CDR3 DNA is TGTGCCAGTAGTGCAGACAGATATGGCTACACCTTC.

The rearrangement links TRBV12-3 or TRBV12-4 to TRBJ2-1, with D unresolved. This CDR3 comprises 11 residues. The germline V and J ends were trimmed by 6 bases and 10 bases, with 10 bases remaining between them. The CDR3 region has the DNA TGTGCCAGCAGGGAAACCGGGGAGCAGTTCTTC. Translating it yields CASRETGEQFF.

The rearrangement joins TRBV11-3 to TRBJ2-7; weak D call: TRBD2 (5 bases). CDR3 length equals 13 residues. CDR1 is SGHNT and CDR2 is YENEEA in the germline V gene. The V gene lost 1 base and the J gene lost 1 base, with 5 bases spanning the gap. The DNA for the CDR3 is TGTGCCAGCAGCTTAGCGGGGTCCTACGAGCAGTACTTC. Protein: CASSLAGSYEQYF.

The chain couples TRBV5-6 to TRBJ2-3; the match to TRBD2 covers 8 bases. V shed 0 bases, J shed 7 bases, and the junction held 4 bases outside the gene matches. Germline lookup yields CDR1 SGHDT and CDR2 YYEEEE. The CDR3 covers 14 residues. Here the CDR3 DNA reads TGTGCCAGCAGCTTGGCGGGAGGGGCATATACGCAGTATTTT. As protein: CASSLAGGAYTQYF.

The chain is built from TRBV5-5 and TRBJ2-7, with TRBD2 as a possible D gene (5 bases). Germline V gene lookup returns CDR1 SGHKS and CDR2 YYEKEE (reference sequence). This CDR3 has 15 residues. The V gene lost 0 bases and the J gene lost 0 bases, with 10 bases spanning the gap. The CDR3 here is CASSLVGESSYEQYF. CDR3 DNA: TGTGCCAGCAGCTTGGTTGGGGAGAGCTCCTACGAGCAGTACTTC.

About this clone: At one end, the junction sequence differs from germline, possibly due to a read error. CDR3 region: CASSELAGGVREQHF. The CDR3 nucleotides are TGTGCCAGCAGTGAACTAGCGGGGGGCGTTCGTGAGCAGCACTTC. This chain uses TRBV6-1 with TRBJ2-7, with TRBD2 identical over 11 bases. The V gene's germline CDR1 is MNHNS and CDR2 SASEGT. CDR3 size: 15 residues.

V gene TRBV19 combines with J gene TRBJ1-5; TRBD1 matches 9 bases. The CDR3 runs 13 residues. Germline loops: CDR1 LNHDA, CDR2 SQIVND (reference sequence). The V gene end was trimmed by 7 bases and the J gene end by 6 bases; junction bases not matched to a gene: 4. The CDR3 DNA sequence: TGTGCCAGTATGCGGACAGGGGCTCAGCCCCAGCATTTT. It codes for CASMRTGAQPQHF.

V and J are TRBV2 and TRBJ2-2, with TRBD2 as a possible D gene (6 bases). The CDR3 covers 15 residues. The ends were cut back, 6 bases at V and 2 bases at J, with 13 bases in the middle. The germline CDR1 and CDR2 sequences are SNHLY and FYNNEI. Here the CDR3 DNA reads TGTGCCAGCAGGCGGGACCATACTAACACCGGGGAGCTGTTTTTT. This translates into CASRRDHTNTGELFF. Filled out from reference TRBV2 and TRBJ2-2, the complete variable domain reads EPEVTQTPSHQVTQMGQEVILRCVPISNHLYFYWYRQILGQKVEFLVSFYNNEISEKSEIFDDQFSVERPDGSNFTLKIRSTKLEDSAMYFCASRRDHTNTGELFFGEGSRLTVL.

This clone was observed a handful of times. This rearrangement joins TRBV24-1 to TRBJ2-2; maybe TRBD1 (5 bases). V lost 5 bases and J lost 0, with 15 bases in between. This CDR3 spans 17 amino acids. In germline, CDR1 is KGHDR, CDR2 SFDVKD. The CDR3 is CATSAFRAGPNTGELFF. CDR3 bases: TGTGCCACCAGTGCCTTTCGGGCAGGGCCGAACACCGGGGAGCTGTTTTTT.

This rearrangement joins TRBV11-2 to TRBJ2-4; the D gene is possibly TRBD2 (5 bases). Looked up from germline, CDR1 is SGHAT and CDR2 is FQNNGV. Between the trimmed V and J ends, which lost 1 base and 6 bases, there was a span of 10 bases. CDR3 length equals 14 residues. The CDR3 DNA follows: TGTGCCAGCAGCTTAGGGGTCCGGGGAAACATTCAGTACTTC. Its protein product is CASSLGVRGNIQYF. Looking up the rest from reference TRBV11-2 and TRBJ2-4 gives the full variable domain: EAGVAQSPRYKIIEKRQSVAFWCNPISGHATLYWYQQILGQGPKLLIQFQNNGVVDDSQLPKDRFSAERLKGVDSTLKIQPAKLEDSAVYLCASSLGVRGNIQYFGAGTRLSVL.

This CDR3 is CASSLAGQGNDYGYTF. The CDR3 DNA follows: TGTGCCAGCAGCTTGGCGGGACAGGGTAATGACTATGGCTACACCTTC. This chain joins TRBV5-4 and TRBJ1-2; 9 nucleotides match TRBD1. With V trimmed by 0 bases and J by 3 bases, 6 bases remained unmatched. The CDR3 totals 16 residues. In germline, CDR1 is SGHNT, CDR2 YYREEE (reference sequence).

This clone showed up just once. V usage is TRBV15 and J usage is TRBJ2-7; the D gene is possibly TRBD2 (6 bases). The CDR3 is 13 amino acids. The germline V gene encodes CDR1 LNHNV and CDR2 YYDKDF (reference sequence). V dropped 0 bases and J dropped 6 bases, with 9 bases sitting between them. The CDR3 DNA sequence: TGTGCCACCAGCAGAGATGGCGGGGCCGAGCAGTACTTC. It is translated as CATSRDGGAEQYF.

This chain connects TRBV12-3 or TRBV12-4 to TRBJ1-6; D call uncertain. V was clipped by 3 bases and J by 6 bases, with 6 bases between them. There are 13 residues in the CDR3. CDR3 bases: TGTGCCAGCAGTTTGCTCGGTAATTCACCCCTCCACTTT. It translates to CASSLLGNSPLHF.

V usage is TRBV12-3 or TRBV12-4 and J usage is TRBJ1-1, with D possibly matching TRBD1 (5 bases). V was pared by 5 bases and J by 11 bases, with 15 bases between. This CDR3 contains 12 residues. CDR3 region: CASSLTGKGAFF. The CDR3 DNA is TGTGCCAGCAGTCTAACAGGTAAAGGGGCTTTCTTT.